One T cell receptor beta chain is described in this entry. Unique molecular identifiers were used in preparing the TCRbeta library. TCRdb re-analysed the PCR reads in MiXCR, keeping a single row per CDR3 protein. The data hold 330,000 or so distinct CDR3 sequences, with around 9.1% observed a single time. This sample was included in a study of T-cell reconstitution after alpha-beta-depleted transplantation in children. The CDR3 length is 17 residues. With V trimmed by 1 base and J by 3 bases, 10 bases remained unmatched. Germline CDR1 is MNHNS and CDR2 is SASEGT. The clonotype was recovered from a boy under two years old with acute myeloid leukemia, due to receive a stem cell transplant. The chain employs TRBV6-1 and TRBJ2-7, with 9 nucleotides matching TRBD1. The sequencing used PBMCs, collected before TCRalphabeta/CD19-depleted stem cell transplant. CDR3 in amino acids: CASSEVLWDRENYEQYF. The CDR3 bases are TGTGCCAGCAGTGAAGTACTGTGGGACAGGGAGAACTACGAGCAGTACTTC.